The 31 T cell receptor beta chains presented below share a single source sample, sequenced in a study of cytomegalovirus exposure and HLA in healthy donors. The PCR used 60 Vbeta and 13 Jbeta primers. Only in-frame clones appear in the TCRdb table, and some are missing; sequencing was by immunoSEQ multiplex PCR. The sample includes some 180,000 clones, 78% of them seen just once. Sequencing input: PBMCs. Source of these receptors: a woman aged 25 to 39 in good health and CMV-seropositive.

A remark on this clone: The junction departs from germline at one end; a sequencing error may be responsible. V is TRBV11-2 and J is TRBJ2-5; TRBD1 agrees at 7 bases. Germline CDR1 reads SGHAT; CDR2 reads FQNNGV. The CDR3 contains 13 residues. The CDR3 is CASSPTGVEAQYF. The CDR3 nucleotides read TGTGCCAGCAGCCCTACAGGGGTAGAGGCCCAGTACTTC.

The chain recombines TRBV28 with TRBJ1-5, with D tentatively TRBD1 (5 bases). The CDR3 has 14 amino acids. Looked up from germline, CDR1 is MDHEN and CDR2 is SYDVKM. Trimming took off 6 bases at V and 12 bases at J, with 21 bases between the two ends. The chain's CDR3 is CASRPHGEGSNQHF. In nucleotides, the CDR3 is TGTGCCAGCAGGCCCCATGGGGAGGGGTCCAACCAGCATTTT.

The chain has TRBV5-6 and TRBJ1-1, with TRBD1 identical over 8 bases. CDR1 and CDR2 (germline): SGHDT, YYEEEE. The CDR3 sequence is 13 residues long. V trimming: 5 bases; J trimming: 6 bases; junction bases outside the gene matches: 6. The DNA of the CDR3 is TGTGCCAGCAGTTCGGACAGGGCCCCTGAAGCTTTCTTT. Its protein is CASSSDRAPEAFF.

This clone was seen at least ten times. V usage is TRBV15 and J usage is TRBJ2-3; 7 bases map to TRBD1. The CDR3 has 18 residues. The V gene's germline CDR1 is LNHNV and CDR2 YYDKDF (reference sequence). V was pared by 0 bases and J by 5 bases, with 14 bases of the junction left unmatched. The CDR3 nucleotides read TGTGCCACCAGCAGAGATACATTAGCAGGGGGATTTGGAGATACGCAGTATTTT. This gives the protein CATSRDTLAGGFGDTQYF.

This chain connects TRBV28 to TRBJ1-3; D is unresolved. This CDR3 contains 13 residues. V was trimmed by 3 bases and J by 1 base, leaving 4 bases between them. Germline V gene sequence: CDR1 MDHEN, CDR2 SYDVKM. The CDR3 bases are TGTGCCAGCAGTTTCATGTCTGGAAACACCATATATTTT. Encoded protein: CASSFMSGNTIYF.

The J gene is TRBJ2-7, the V gene TRBV30, with D possibly being TRBD2 (6 bases). CDR1 GTSNPN and CDR2 SVGIG come from the germline V gene (reference sequence). CDR3 length equals 11 residues. The V gene lost 8 bases and the J gene lost 3 bases, with 11 bases spanning the gap. The CDR3 DNA reads TGTGCCCGGGGGTCTTTCTACGAGCAGTACTTC. This sequence encodes CARGSFYEQYF.

V and J are TRBV7-6 and TRBJ2-7; D gene ambiguous. Trimming cost V 3 bases and J 0 bases, with 15 bases left between them. The CDR3 totals 16 residues. CDR1 SGHVS and CDR2 FNYEAQ come from the germline V gene. The CDR3 loop reads CASSFAYPGSSYEQYF. CDR3 in DNA: TGTGCCAGCAGCTTCGCCTACCCCGGTAGCTCCTACGAGCAGTACTTC.

This chain links TRBV30 with TRBJ2-1, with 8 bases lining up with TRBD2. The CDR3 loop spans 16 amino acids. Per the germline V gene, CDR1 is GTSNPN and CDR2 is SVGIG (reference sequence). Trimming removed 0 bases from V and 6 bases from J; junction bases left unmatched: 10. CDR3 DNA: TGTGCCTGGAGTGTACTGGCGGGGGGAGGTGGCAATGAGCAGTTCTTC. It translates to CAWSVLAGGGGNEQFF.

This chain links TRBV6-5 with TRBJ1-2, with D possibly being TRBD1 (5 bases). The germline CDR1 and CDR2 sequences are MNHEY and SVGAGI. V lost 7 bases and J lost 8, with 17 bases in between. CDR3 length: 13 residues. In DNA form, the CDR3 reads TGTGCCAGCACCCCGGACCTAACAGGCGGCTACACCTTC. Its translation: CASTPDLTGGYTF.

This clone was seen more than once but under ten times. The chain carries TRBV28 and TRBJ2-3, with a tentative D call TRBD1 (6 bases). Germline lookup yields CDR1 MDHEN and CDR2 SYDVKM. The CDR3 runs to 14 residues. V was shortened by 1 base and J by 7 bases, with 12 bases between the two germline ends. CDR3 coding DNA: TGTGCCAGCAGTTTATCGCTCGGACAGAATACGCAGTATTTT. It specifies CASSLSLGQNTQYF.

This rearrangement joins TRBV7-2 to TRBJ2-7, with D possibly TRBD1 on 6 matching bases. The germline V gene has CDR1 SGHTA and CDR2 FQGNSA. The CDR3 has 13 residues. Trimming removed 4 bases from V and 1 base from J, with 8 bases in between. Written as DNA, the CDR3 is TGTGCCAGCAGCTACAGGGAGTCCTACGAGCAGTACTTC. This codes for CASSYRESYEQYF.

The count of this clone is one. V and J are TRBV28 and TRBJ1-4, with D perhaps TRBD1 (6 bases). This CDR3 region has 18 residues. The V gene's germline CDR1 is MDHEN and CDR2 SYDVKM. V was pared by 3 bases and J by 0 bases, with 17 bases between. The chain's CDR3 is CASSFRQGIEATNEKLFF. For the CDR3, the DNA is TGTGCCAGCAGTTTTCGGCAGGGGATAGAGGCAACTAATGAAAAACTGTTTTTT.

This chain links TRBV2 with TRBJ1-6, with unresolved D. In germline, CDR1 is SNHLY, CDR2 FYNNEI. CDR3 length: 14 amino acids. The V and J ends lost 4 bases and 8 bases respectively, with 12 bases between them. CDR3 DNA: TGTGCCAGCAGTGTGAGGGTTCCGGATTCACCCCTCCACTTT. It codes for CASSVRVPDSPLHF.

Here the CDR3 reads CASSPSRTDYNSPLHF. The CDR3 region has the DNA TGTGCCAGCAGCCCTAGCCGGACAGACTATAATTCACCCCTCCACTTT. This chain links TRBV11-2 with TRBJ1-6; the D gene is possibly TRBD1 (6 bases). CDR1 and CDR2 (germline): SGHAT, FQNNGV. The CDR3 length is 16 residues. Trimming removed 5 bases at V and 3 bases at J, with 14 bases between.

The chain couples TRBV6-1 to TRBJ2-5; D might be TRBD2 (5 bases). The DNA end is a closer match to TRBJ2-7, so the J assignment may be wrong. There are 12 residues in the CDR3. Germline V gene lookup returns CDR1 MNHNS and CDR2 SASEGT. Here the CDR3 DNA reads TGTGCCAGCAGTGAAGGTGGGAGCGAGCAGTACTTC. Translating gives CASSEGGSEQYF.

This chain uses TRBV30 with TRBJ2-7; D is unclear. Per germline, CDR1 GTSNPN and CDR2 SVGIG (reference sequence). V lost 8 bases and J 0 bases, leaving 14 bases between the germline ends. The CDR3 length is 13 residues. Here the CDR3 DNA reads TGTGCCCGGTCGAGCGATCTCTCCTACGAGCAGTACTTC. Amino acid sequence: CARSSDLSYEQYF.

This rearrangement joins TRBV5-1 to TRBJ2-1; D unclear. The CDR3 consists of 12 residues. V lost 0 bases to trimming and J lost 7 bases, with 5 bases between them. Germline CDR1 and CDR2: SGHRS and YFSETQ. CDR3 sequence reads: CASSLARNEQFF. CDR3 DNA: TGCGCCAGCAGCTTGGCCCGGAATGAGCAGTTCTTC.

The gene calls are TRBV10-1 and TRBJ2-3; 9 positions agree with TRBD2. Germline V gene sequence: CDR1 WNHNN, CDR2 SYGVQD (reference sequence). The CDR3 runs to 15 residues. V was clipped by 3 bases and J by 7 bases; unmatched bases: 8. CDR3 DNA: TGCGCCAGCAGTGAAGGGCGCGGGGGGGCGAATACGCAGTATTTT. This translates into CASSEGRGGANTQYF.

The chain is built from TRBV28 and TRBJ2-5; D may be TRBD1 (6 bases). The V end was cut by 4 bases, the J end by 6 bases, with 33 bases between. The CDR3 length is 20 residues. CDR1 MDHEN and CDR2 SYDVKM come from the germline V gene. Written as DNA, the CDR3 is TGTGCCAGCAGTTCCAAAAGATTGTATTCGGGCAGGGGTGTTGGGAAGACCCAGTACTTC. Translation: CASSSKRLYSGRGVGKTQYF.

The genes are TRBV9 and TRBJ1-1, with 8 nucleotides matching TRBD1. After removal of 4 bases from V and 6 bases from J, the junction contained 8 bases not matched to a gene. Germline CDR1 reads SGDLS; CDR2 reads YYNGEE. CDR3 length: 14 residues. CDR3 region: CASSPDRVIAEAFF. The CDR3 DNA reads as TGTGCCAGCAGCCCGGACAGGGTAATCGCTGAAGCTTTCTTT.

This chain uses TRBV7-8 with TRBJ2-5; TRBD1 might be the D (6 bases). The V end lost 4 bases, the J end lost 5 bases, and 17 bases lay between the germline ends. The germline CDR1 and CDR2 sequences are SGHVS and FQNEAQ. The CDR3 length is 15 residues. The CDR3 DNA follows: TGTGCCAGCAGCTATCAAACAGGGCTCGGGGAGACCCAGTACTTC. Amino acid sequence: CASSYQTGLGETQYF.

There are a few counts of this clone. The rearrangement joins TRBV2 to TRBJ2-7; D possibly corresponds to TRBD1 (10 bases). Germline V gene data show CDR1 as SNHLY and CDR2 as FYNNEI. This CDR3 comprises 16 residues. The germline V and J ends were trimmed by 4 bases and 7 bases, with 23 bases remaining between them. In DNA, the CDR3 is TGTGCCAGCAGTGGGGACAGGGGACGAGCGGGGGGAGAGCAGTACTTC. It translates to CASSGDRGRAGGEQYF.

This chain uses TRBV14 with TRBJ1-2, with 7 positions matching TRBD1. Trimming removed 1 base from V and 3 bases from J; junction bases left unmatched: 5. This CDR3 has 15 amino acids. The germline V gene encodes CDR1 SGHDN and CDR2 FVKESK. The CDR3 loop is CASSQGRRGDYGYTF. The CDR3 nucleotides are TGTGCCAGCAGCCAAGGTCGCAGGGGGGACTATGGCTACACCTTC.

The chain has TRBV7-9 and TRBJ1-1, with 7 bases identical to TRBD1. This CDR3 spans 15 amino acids. The germline V gene encodes CDR1 SEHNR and CDR2 FQNEAQ (reference sequence). Trimming removed 3 bases from V and 0 bases from J; junction bases left unmatched: 4. The CDR3 loop reads CASSFQGGLNTEAFF. Written as DNA, the CDR3 is TGTGCCAGCAGCTTTCAAGGGGGCTTGAACACTGAAGCTTTCTTT.

This clone is medium-sized in the sample. Additional DNA sequences in this sample encode the identical CDR3. The chain couples TRBV6-5 to TRBJ1-1; D not resolved. The V gene's germline CDR1 is MNHEY and CDR2 SVGAGI. V was clipped by 3 bases and J by 4 bases, with 6 bases between them. CDR3 length: 12 amino acids. CDR3 region: CASSYGGTEAFF. CDR3 nucleotide sequence: TGTGCCAGCAGTTATGGAGGCACTGAAGCTTTCTTT.

This chain connects TRBV29-1 to TRBJ1-1, with 9 bases fitting TRBD1. V trimming: 7 bases; J trimming: 0 bases; junction bases outside the gene matches: 15. This CDR3 contains 17 residues. Germline V CDR1 and CDR2: SQVTM, ANQGSEA. CDR3 loop: CSARGTGGAGMNTEAFF. CDR3 in DNA: TGCAGCGCCCGAGGTACAGGGGGCGCAGGAATGAACACTGAAGCTTTCTTT.

The V and J genes are TRBV19 and TRBJ2-1; D is uncertain. Germline CDR1 is LNHDA and CDR2 is SQIVND (reference sequence). V shed 6 bases and J shed 15 bases, with 12 bases lying between them. The CDR3 runs to 10 residues. CDR3 protein: CASRESRWFF. CDR3 nucleotide sequence: TGTGCCAGTAGGGAGTCACGGTGGTTCTTC.

The V call is TRBV4-1, the J call TRBJ2-5; 9 bases align to TRBD2. Trimming took 2 bases from V and 4 from J; bases not matched to a gene: 8. This CDR3 region has 16 residues. Looked up from germline, CDR1 is MGHRA and CDR2 is YSYEKL. CDR3 loop: CASSQQTSGWGETQYF. The CDR3 DNA reads as TGCGCCAGCAGCCAACAGACTAGCGGTTGGGGAGAGACCCAGTACTTC.

V and J are TRBV5-1 and TRBJ1-5; D gene unclear. V was trimmed by 0 bases and J by 4 bases, leaving 8 bases between them. Germline V gene lookup returns CDR1 SGHRS and CDR2 YFSETQ. CDR3 length: 14 amino acids. CDR3 sequence reads: CASSLDSPNQPQHF. In nucleotides, the CDR3 is TGCGCCAGCAGCTTGGACAGCCCAAATCAGCCCCAGCATTTT.

The chain has TRBV9 and TRBJ2-3, with D hard to call. The germline CDR1 and CDR2 sequences are SGDLS and YYNGEE. The CDR3 has 16 residues. The V gene lost 0 bases and the J gene lost 2 bases, with 13 bases spanning the gap. CDR3 sequence: CASSVEGRVLTDTQYF. DNA for the CDR3: TGTGCCAGCAGCGTAGAAGGTCGGGTTCTCACAGATACGCAGTATTTT.

The chain is built from TRBV5-6 and TRBJ2-3, with 9 bases that match TRBD1. The germline CDR1 and CDR2 sequences are SGHDT and YYEEEE. This CDR3 is 16 amino acids long. Germline trimming cut 0 bases from V and 3 bases from J; bases unmatched to any gene: 5. In nucleotides, the CDR3 is TGTGCCAGCAGCTTGGCTGGGGGGACAGGGACAGATACGCAGTATTTT. This gives the protein CASSLAGGTGTDTQYF.